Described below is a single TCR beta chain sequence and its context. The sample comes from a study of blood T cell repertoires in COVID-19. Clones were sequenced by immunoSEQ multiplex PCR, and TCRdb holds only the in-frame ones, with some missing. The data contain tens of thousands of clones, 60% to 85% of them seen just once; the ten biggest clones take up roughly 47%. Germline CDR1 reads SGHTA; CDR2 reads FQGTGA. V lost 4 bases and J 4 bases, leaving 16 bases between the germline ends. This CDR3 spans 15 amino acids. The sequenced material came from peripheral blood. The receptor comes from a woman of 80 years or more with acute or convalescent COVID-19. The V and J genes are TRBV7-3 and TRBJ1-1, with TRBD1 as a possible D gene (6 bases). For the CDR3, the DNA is TGTGCCAGCAGCTCCGGGACAAGGGGGACCACTGAAGCTTTCTTT. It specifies CASSSGTRGTTEAFF.